This entry lists 21 T cell receptor beta chains sequenced from one sample in a study of cytomegalovirus exposure and HLA in healthy donors. With 60 Vbeta and 13 Jbeta primers, the PCR was carried out. The method was immunoSEQ multiplex PCR; TCRdb's version includes in-frame clones alone and lacks a portion of them. Of almost 95,000 clones in the sample, over 65% were seen once. The sample comprised PBMCs. All receptors come from a man aged 25-45 years in good health and CMV-seronegative.

The V call is TRBV7-6, the J call TRBJ2-1, with D perhaps matching TRBD2 (7 bases). Looked up from germline, CDR1 is SGHVS and CDR2 is FNYEAQ. Trimming took 5 bases from V and 4 from J, leaving 18 bases between them. This CDR3 region has 16 residues. The CDR3, as DNA: TGTGCCAGCAGCCCCAGGGGAGTGCGGGGGTACAATGAGCAGTTCTTC. As protein: CASSPRGVRGYNEQFF.

The chain links TRBV28 to TRBJ2-3, with 9 positions matching TRBD2. Unmatched junction bases numbered 3, after V lost 6 bases and J lost 2 bases. This CDR3 comprises 14 residues. Germline CDR1 reads MDHEN; CDR2 reads SYDVKM. The CDR3 here is CASSKREVTDTQYF. The CDR3 DNA reads as TGTGCCAGCAGCAAGCGGGAGGTCACAGATACGCAGTATTTT.

V usage is TRBV18 and J usage is TRBJ1-2, with 10 nucleotides matching TRBD1. The CDR3 contains 15 residues. From germline, CDR1 is KGHSH and CDR2 LQKENI. J gave up 3 bases and V 3 bases, and 4 bases lay outside the gene matches. The CDR3 nucleotides are TGTGCCAGCTCACCGGGACAGGGGTTTGACTATGGCTACACCTTC. Residues: CASSPGQGFDYGYTF.

The CDR3 loop is CASRHGTTGTGGSIEAFF. The CDR3 bases are TGTGCCAGCAGACATGGCACTACCGGGACAGGGGGATCAATTGAAGCTTTCTTT. The J gene is TRBJ1-1, the V gene TRBV11-2, with 11 positions matching TRBD1. The germline V gene encodes CDR1 SGHAT and CDR2 FQNNGV. The CDR3 has 18 residues. V dropped 6 bases and J dropped 7; count of bases not matched to a gene: 19.

This clone was found a few times. The chain is built from TRBV2 and TRBJ1-2, with D tentatively TRBD1 (6 bases). V was shortened by 0 bases and J by 7 bases, with 15 bases between the two germline ends. This CDR3 comprises 15 residues. CDR1 is SNHLY, CDR2 FYNNEI, per germline. The CDR3 sequence is CASSEAVYSGAGYTF. The CDR3 DNA reads as TGTGCCAGCAGTGAAGCAGTTTATTCAGGGGCTGGCTACACCTTC. The whole variable domain, filled in from reference TRBV2 and TRBJ1-2, reads EPEVTQTPSHQVTQMGQEVILRCVPISNHLYFYWYRQILGQKVEFLVSFYNNEISEKSEIFDDQFSVERPDGSNFTLKIRSTKLEDSAMYFCASSEAVYSGAGYTFGSGTRLTVV.

The chain couples TRBV5-1 to TRBJ2-3; TRBD1 is a possible D gene (6 bases). There are 15 residues in the CDR3. Trimming left V 7 bases short and J 0 bases short, with 15 bases between. Germline CDR1 SGHRS, CDR2 YFSETQ. The CDR3 DNA reads as TGCGCCAGCGCCAGTACAGGGCCTAGCACAGATACGCAGTATTTT. The encoded protein is CASASTGPSTDTQYF.

The CDR3 DNA is TGTGCCAGTAGTTCACCGGGACTCCAAGGGGAGACCCAGTACTTC. Amino acid sequence: CASSSPGLQGETQYF. V and J are TRBV19 and TRBJ2-5; the D gene is possibly TRBD2 (6 bases). Trimming stripped 5 bases from V and 5 bases from J, with 18 bases between. CDR1 and CDR2 (germline): LNHDA, SQIVND (reference sequence). CDR3 length equals 15 residues. The full variable domain, in which reference TRBV19 and TRBJ2-5 provide the parts outside the CDR3, is DGGITQSPKYLFRKEGQNVTLSCEQNLNHDAMYWYRQDPGQGLRLIYYSQIVNDFQKGDIAEGYSVSREKKESFPLTVTSAQKNPTAFYLCASSSPGLQGETQYFGPGTRLLVL.

This clone has only a few counts. The chain joins TRBV6-4 to TRBJ2-6, with TRBD1 as a possible D gene (7 bases). The CDR3 extends over 15 amino acids. V lost 3 bases and J 4 bases, leaving 10 bases between the germline ends. Germline lookup yields CDR1 MRHNA and CDR2 SNTAGT. In DNA, the CDR3 is TGTGCCAGCAGTGAGGAGGGGGCCGGGGCCAACGTCCTGACTTTC. Translated, it gives CASSEEGAGANVLTF.

A few counts support this clone. The chain employs TRBV18 and TRBJ1-1; a weak D match, TRBD1 (5 bases). The germline V gene encodes CDR1 KGHSH and CDR2 LQKENI. There are 14 residues in the CDR3. Deletions cut 5 bases from V and 5 bases from J, with 15 bases between. The CDR3 reads CASSTSWAGTEAFF. The CDR3 DNA reads TGTGCCAGCTCAACCTCTTGGGCAGGGACTGAAGCTTTCTTT.

The DNA for the CDR3 is TGTGCCAGCGGCGGCCGAAACACAGATACGCAGTATTTT. It is translated as CASGGRNTDTQYF. The chain carries TRBV6-1 and TRBJ2-3, with no clear D. The V end was cut by 8 bases, the J end by 2 bases, with 11 bases between. Per the germline V gene, CDR1 is MNHNS and CDR2 is SASEGT. This CDR3 spans 13 amino acids.

The chain is built from TRBV29-1 and TRBJ2-5; perhaps TRBD2 as D (7 bases). Per germline, CDR1 SQVTM and CDR2 ANQGSEA. Trimming stripped 4 bases from V and 2 bases from J, with 14 bases between. The CDR3 totals 14 residues. The CDR3, as DNA: TGCAGCGTTGTAACAGGGAGGGGGCAAGAGACCCAGTACTTC. Translating gives CSVVTGRGQETQYF.

The chain links TRBV19 to TRBJ2-6; D is possibly TRBD2 (6 bases). Trimming cost V 5 bases and J 2 bases, with 22 bases left between them. The CDR3 runs 19 residues. The germline CDR1 and CDR2 sequences are LNHDA and SQIVND (reference sequence). The DNA of the CDR3 is TGTGCCAGTAGTCCCCGGACGGGGACTTATTGGGCTGGGGCCAACGTCCTGACTTTC. Its protein product is CASSPRTGTYWAGANVLTF.

This clone was counted once. This chain connects TRBV23-1 to TRBJ1-1, with a tentative D call TRBD1 (6 bases). TRBV23-1 carries the ORF label, with uncertain function. Trimming cost V 4 bases and J 3 bases, with 9 bases left between them. The CDR3 is made up of 13 amino acids. CDR3 amino acids: CASSLRQDTEAFF. CDR3 nucleotide sequence: TGCGCCAGCAGTCTAAGACAGGACACTGAAGCTTTCTTT.

This chain links TRBV7-8 with TRBJ2-1; 7 positions match TRBD2. Trimming at V came to 4 bases and at J to 5 bases, leaving 11 bases not matched to a gene. Per the germline V gene, CDR1 is SGHVS and CDR2 is FQNEAQ. The CDR3 extends over 16 amino acids. Written as DNA, the CDR3 is TGTGCCAGCAGCTCCCCCTACCGGGAGGCCGACAATGAGCAGTTCTTC. It codes for CASSSPYREADNEQFF.

The table lists this clone with a few counts. V gene TRBV7-9 combines with J gene TRBJ1-4; D is ambiguous. Germline CDR1 and CDR2: SEHNR and FQNEAQ (reference sequence). This CDR3 region has 15 residues. V was pared by 5 bases and J by 2 bases, with 12 bases between. Here the CDR3 DNA reads TGTGCCAGCAGCCCCACGAGGGTTACTAATGAAAAACTGTTTTTT. Its protein product is CASSPTRVTNEKLFF.

This chain connects TRBV5-1 to TRBJ1-5; 11 bases map to TRBD1. In germline, CDR1 is SGHRS, CDR2 YFSETQ. V trimming: 5 bases; J trimming: 1 base; junction bases outside the gene matches: 8. This CDR3 is 17 amino acids long. The CDR3 protein is CASSCVRDRGSNQPQHF. The CDR3 DNA reads as TGCGCCAGCAGTTGCGTCCGGGACAGGGGGAGCAATCAGCCCCAGCATTTT. Supplemented by reference TRBV5-1 and TRBJ1-5, the full variable domain reads KAGVTQTPRYLIKTRGQQVTLSCSPISGHRSVSWYQQTPGQGLQFLFEYFSETQRNKGNFPGRFSGRQFSNSRSEMNVSTLELGDSALYLCASSCVRDRGSNQPQHFGDGTRLSIL.

V is TRBV19 and J is TRBJ2-4; D gene ambiguous. The germline V gene has CDR1 LNHDA and CDR2 SQIVND (reference sequence). V lost 5 bases and J 6 bases, leaving 8 bases between the germline ends. This CDR3 spans 12 amino acids. CDR3 DNA sequence: TGTGCCAGTAGTGCCCGACTAAACATTCAGTACTTC. Amino acid sequence: CASSARLNIQYF.

This sequence joins TRBV25-1 and TRBJ1-2, with a possible D match to TRBD1 (5 bases). The germline gives CDR1 MGHDK, CDR2 SYGVNS. Between the trimmed V and J ends, which lost 2 bases and 10 bases, there was a span of 8 bases. The CDR3 has 11 amino acids. CDR3 sequence reads: CASSEAGTYTF. The CDR3 DNA sequence: TGTGCCAGCAGTGAAGCGGGGACCTACACCTTC.

This sequence joins TRBV12-5 and TRBJ2-5; weak D call: TRBD1 (6 bases). The V end was cut by 6 bases, the J end by 4 bases, with 12 bases between. CDR3 size: 13 residues. Germline V gives CDR1 LGHNT, CDR2 FRNRAP. CDR3 region: CASGRGRSETQYF. DNA of the CDR3: TGTGCTAGTGGAAGGGGGAGATCAGAGACCCAGTACTTC. The full variable domain, its missing parts supplied by reference TRBV12-5 and TRBJ2-5, is DARVTQTPRHKVTEMGQEVTMRCQPILGHNTVFWYRQTMMQGLELLAYFRNRAPLDDSGMPKDRFSAEMPDATLATLKIQPSEPRDSAVYFCASGRGRSETQYFGPGTRLLVL.

The chain employs TRBV14 and TRBJ2-7, with a tentative D call TRBD2 (5 bases). The CDR3 is 12 amino acids. Per germline, CDR1 SGHDN and CDR2 FVKESK. The germline V and J ends were trimmed by 3 bases and 3 bases, with 6 bases remaining between them. The CDR3: CASSHDYYEQYF. CDR3 sequence (DNA): TGTGCCAGCAGCCACGACTACTACGAGCAGTACTTC.

This clone turned up a few times. The rearrangement uses TRBV30 and TRBJ1-2; no clear D. Germline lookup yields CDR1 GTSNPN and CDR2 SVGIG (reference sequence). V dropped 2 bases and J dropped 5 bases, with 9 bases sitting between them. The CDR3 runs 12 residues. This CDR3 reads CAWSSGRYGYTF. The CDR3, as DNA: TGTGCCTGGAGTTCTGGTCGGTATGGCTACACCTTC.